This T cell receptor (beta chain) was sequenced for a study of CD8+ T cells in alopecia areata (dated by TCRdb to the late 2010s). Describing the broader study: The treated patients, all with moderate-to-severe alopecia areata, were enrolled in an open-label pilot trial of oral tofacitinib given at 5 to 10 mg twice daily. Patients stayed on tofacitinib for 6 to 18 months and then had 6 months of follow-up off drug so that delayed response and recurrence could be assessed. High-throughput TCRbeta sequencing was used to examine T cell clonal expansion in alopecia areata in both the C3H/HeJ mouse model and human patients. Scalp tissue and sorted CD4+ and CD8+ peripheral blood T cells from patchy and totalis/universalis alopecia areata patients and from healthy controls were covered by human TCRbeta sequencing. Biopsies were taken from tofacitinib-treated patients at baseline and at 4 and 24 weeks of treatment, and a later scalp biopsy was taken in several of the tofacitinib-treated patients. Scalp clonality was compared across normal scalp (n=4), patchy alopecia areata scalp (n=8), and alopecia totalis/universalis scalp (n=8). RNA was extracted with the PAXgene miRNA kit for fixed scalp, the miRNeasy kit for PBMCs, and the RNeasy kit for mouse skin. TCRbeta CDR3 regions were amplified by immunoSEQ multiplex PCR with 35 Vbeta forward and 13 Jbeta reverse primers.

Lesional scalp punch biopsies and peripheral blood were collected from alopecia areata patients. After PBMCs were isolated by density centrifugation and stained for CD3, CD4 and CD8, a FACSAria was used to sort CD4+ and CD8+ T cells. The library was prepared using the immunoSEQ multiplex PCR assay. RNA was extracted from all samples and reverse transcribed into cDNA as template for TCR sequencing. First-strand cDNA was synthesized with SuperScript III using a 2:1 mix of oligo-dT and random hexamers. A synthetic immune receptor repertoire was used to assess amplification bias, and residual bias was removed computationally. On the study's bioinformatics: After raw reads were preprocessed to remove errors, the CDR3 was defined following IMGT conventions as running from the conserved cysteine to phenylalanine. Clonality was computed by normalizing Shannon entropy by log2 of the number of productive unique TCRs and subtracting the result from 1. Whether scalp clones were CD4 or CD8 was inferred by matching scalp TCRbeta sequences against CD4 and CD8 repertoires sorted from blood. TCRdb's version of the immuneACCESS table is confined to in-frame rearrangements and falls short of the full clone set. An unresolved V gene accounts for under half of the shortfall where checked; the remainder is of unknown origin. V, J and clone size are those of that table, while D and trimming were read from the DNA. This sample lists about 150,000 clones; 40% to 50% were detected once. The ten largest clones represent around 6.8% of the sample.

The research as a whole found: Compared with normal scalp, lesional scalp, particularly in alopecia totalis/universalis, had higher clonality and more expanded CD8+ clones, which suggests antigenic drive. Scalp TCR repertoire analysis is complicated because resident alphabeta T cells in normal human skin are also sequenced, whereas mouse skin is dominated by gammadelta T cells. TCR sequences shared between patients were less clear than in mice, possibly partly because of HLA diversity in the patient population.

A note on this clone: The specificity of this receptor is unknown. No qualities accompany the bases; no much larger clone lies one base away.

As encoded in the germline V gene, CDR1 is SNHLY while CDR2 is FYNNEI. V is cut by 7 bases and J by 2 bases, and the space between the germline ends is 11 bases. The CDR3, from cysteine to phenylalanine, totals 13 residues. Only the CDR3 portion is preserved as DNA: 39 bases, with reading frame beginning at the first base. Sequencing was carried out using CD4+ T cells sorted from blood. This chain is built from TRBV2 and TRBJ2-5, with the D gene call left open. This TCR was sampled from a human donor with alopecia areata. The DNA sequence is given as TGTGCCAGCATGATTGTACTTCAAGAGACCCAGTACTTC. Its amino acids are CASMIVLQETQYF.